These 21 T cell receptor beta chains came from one sample sequenced in a study of Tregs in tolerant kidney transplant recipients. Only in-frame clones appear in the TCRdb table, and some are missing; sequencing was by immunoSEQ multiplex PCR. This sample has under 100,000 clones, with approximately 92% found just once. Material: CD8+ T cells from blood. The receptor set was obtained from a human donor in good health.

The chain uses TRBV6-6 and TRBJ2-7; D assignment may be TRBD1 or TRBD2 (7 bases each). CDR1 is MNHNY, CDR2 SVGAGI, per germline (reference sequence). The V gene lost 6 bases and the J gene lost 7 bases, with 13 bases spanning the gap. CDR3 length: 12 amino acids. DNA of the CDR3: TGTGCCAGCAGGGATCAGGGGGGGGAGCAGTACTTC. It yields the protein CASRDQGGEQYF.

In nucleotides, the CDR3 is TGTGCCAGCAGACGGGAGATCACTGAAGCTTTCTTT. It encodes CASRREITEAFF. The V call is TRBV7-9, the J call TRBJ1-1; D is undetermined. Germline CDR1 SEHNR, CDR2 FQNEAQ (reference sequence). The CDR3 consists of 12 residues. V was pared by 6 bases and J by 4 bases, with 9 bases between.

The chain carries TRBV5-1 and TRBJ1-4; D unclear. Germline V gene data show CDR1 as SGHRS and CDR2 as YFSETQ. The CDR3 spans 13 residues. The germline V and J ends were trimmed by 6 bases and 7 bases, with 13 bases remaining between them. The CDR3 region has the DNA TGCGCCAGCACTCCCGGAGGAAGTGAAAAACTGTTTTTT. Its translation: CASTPGGSEKLFF.

On this clone: The same CDR3 is also encoded by other DNA sequences in this sample. The chain carries TRBV11-2 and TRBJ2-3, with no clear D. Germline CDR1 SGHAT, CDR2 FQNNGV. Trimming stripped 1 base from V and 0 bases from J, with 11 bases between. This CDR3 has 16 amino acids. The CDR3, as DNA: TGTGCCAGCAGCTTAGGGCCCTATCTTAGCACAGATACGCAGTATTTT. Translation: CASSLGPYLSTDTQYF.

This clone has more than one count but fewer than ten. This chain links TRBV15 with TRBJ1-5; no definite D call. Trimming cost V 1 base and J 6 bases, with 7 bases left between them. This CDR3 comprises 13 residues. Germline CDR1 LNHNV, CDR2 YYDKDF (reference sequence). The CDR3, as DNA: TGTGCCACCAGCAGAGCTAATGGTCAGCCCCAGCATTTT. The encoded protein is CATSRANGQPQHF.

V usage is TRBV19 and J usage is TRBJ2-7; 7 bases line up with TRBD1. The CDR3 is made up of 14 amino acids. J was trimmed by 0 bases and V by 7 bases; bases with no gene match: 6. Germline V CDR1 and CDR2: LNHDA, SQIVND (reference sequence). Here the CDR3 DNA reads TGTGCCAGTACTAGGGACAGCAGCTCCTACGAGCAGTACTTC. Translation: CASTRDSSSYEQYF.

The chain recombines TRBV7-9 with TRBJ2-1, with TRBD2 identical over 9 bases. The V gene's germline CDR1 is SEHNR and CDR2 FQNEAQ (reference sequence). V gave up 5 bases and J gave up 3 bases; unmatched junction bases: 2. The CDR3 is made up of 14 amino acids. CDR3 sequence: CASSPSGVYNEQFF. The DNA of the CDR3 is TGTGCCAGCAGCCCTAGCGGGGTCTACAATGAGCAGTTCTTC. The full variable domain, completed using reference TRBV7-9 and TRBJ2-1, is DTGVSQNPRHKITKRGQNVTFRCDPISEHNRLYWYRQTLGQGPEFLTYFQNEAQLEKSRLLSDRFSAERPKGSFSTLEIQRTEQGDSAMYLCASSPSGVYNEQFFGPGTRLTVL.

This clone was picked up a small number of times. This chain links TRBV9 with TRBJ2-1; tentatively, D is TRBD2 (6 bases). V lost 7 bases to trimming and J lost 15 bases, with 20 bases between them. The length of the CDR3 is 12 residues. Per the germline V gene, CDR1 is SGDLS and CDR2 is YYNGEE. CDR3 bases: TGTGCCAGCGGGGGGATCGGACGAAGAGGGTTCTTC. Its translation: CASGGIGRRGFF.

This CDR3 reads CASTRSGTDSYEQYF. CDR3 DNA sequence: TGTGCCAGCACTCGTTCCGGGACGGATTCCTACGAGCAGTACTTC. The V call is TRBV6-4, the J call TRBJ2-7, with D perhaps being TRBD1 or TRBD2 (5 bases each). CDR1 and CDR2 (germline): MRHNA, SNTAGT. Between the trimmed V and J ends, which lost 7 bases and 1 base, there was a span of 17 bases. The CDR3 is 15 amino acids.

The gene calls are TRBV6-5 and TRBJ1-1, with 7 bases lining up with TRBD1. The V gene end was trimmed by 6 bases and the J gene end by 8 bases; junction bases not matched to a gene: 3. CDR1 and CDR2 from the germline V gene are MNHEY and SVGAGI. The CDR3 has 11 residues. CDR3 amino acids: CASRRGPEAFF. The CDR3 DNA sequence: TGTGCCAGCAGGAGGGGGCCCGAAGCTTTCTTT.

The chain links TRBV25-1 to TRBJ2-1; 7 bases are a match to TRBD1. CDR3 length equals 18 residues. V was pared by 3 bases and J by 4 bases, with 15 bases of the junction left unmatched. Germline CDR1 and CDR2: MGHDK and SYGVNS. The CDR3 loop reads CASSDSGSWTGMYNEQFF. DNA of the CDR3: TGTGCCAGCAGTGACTCCGGTTCGTGGACAGGAATGTACAATGAGCAGTTCTTC.

The rearrangement links TRBV29-1 to TRBJ1-1; no reliable D call. Germline V gives CDR1 SQVTM, CDR2 ANQGSEA. The CDR3 runs to 12 residues. V lost 7 bases, J lost 0 bases, and 9 bases lay in between. The CDR3 DNA is TGCAGCGCGACCCGCATGAACACTGAAGCTTTCTTT. It yields the protein CSATRMNTEAFF.

V is TRBV19 and J is TRBJ2-3; tentative D call: TRBD2 (5 bases). The V gene lost 10 bases and the J gene lost 2 bases, with 16 bases spanning the gap. CDR3 length equals 14 residues. From germline, CDR1 is LNHDA and CDR2 SQIVND (reference sequence). The CDR3 DNA is TGTGCCACCGGCCGGGAAATACACACAGATACGCAGTATTTT. Protein sequence: CATGREIHTDTQYF.

The genes are TRBV5-4 and TRBJ2-2; TRBD2 aligns across 7 bases. This CDR3 comprises 13 residues. J gave up 4 bases and V 4 bases, and 1 base lay outside the gene matches. The germline gives CDR1 SGHNT, CDR2 YYREEE (reference sequence). CDR3 protein: CASSPSGTGELFF. CDR3 nucleotide sequence: TGTGCCAGCAGCCCTAGCGGCACCGGGGAGCTGTTTTTT.

The V call is TRBV27, the J call TRBJ2-3; possible D gene TRBD1, 5 bases. Trimming removed 2 bases from V and 2 bases from J, with 14 bases in between. CDR1 is MNHEY and CDR2 is SMNVEV in the germline V gene (reference sequence). The CDR3 length is 16 residues. The CDR3 loop reads CASSLGNRPPTDTQYF. The CDR3 DNA sequence: TGTGCCAGCAGTTTAGGGAACAGGCCTCCCACAGATACGCAGTATTTT.

The chain carries TRBV2 and TRBJ1-5; TRBD1 aligns across 7 bases. The CDR3 covers 15 residues. The junction had 6 bases not matched to a gene; V was cut back by 5 bases and J by 2 bases. The germline gives CDR1 SNHLY, CDR2 FYNNEI. The DNA for the CDR3 is TGTGCCAGCAGTACAGGGACAGAACGCAATCAGCCCCAGCATTTT. Translating gives CASSTGTERNQPQHF.

This chain links TRBV19 with TRBJ2-1; 8 bases line up with TRBD1. Germline CDR1 is LNHDA and CDR2 is SQIVND (reference sequence). This CDR3 is built from 16 residues. J lost 4 bases, V lost 1 base, and 6 bases had no gene match. The CDR3 nucleotides read TGTGCCAGTAGTATAGTAGGCAGGGGGCTTTACAATGAGCAGTTCTTC. As protein: CASSIVGRGLYNEQFF.

The J gene is TRBJ1-1, the V gene TRBV7-6; TRBD1 is a possible D gene (5 bases). This CDR3 has 15 amino acids. V was trimmed by 5 bases and J by 4 bases, leaving 17 bases between them. Per germline, CDR1 SGHVS and CDR2 FNYEAQ. CDR3 sequence: CASSRGGGSATEAFF. CDR3 sequence (DNA): TGTGCCAGCAGCCGCGGGGGGGGATCGGCCACTGAAGCTTTCTTT.

By frequency in the sample, this clone is medium-sized. The V and J genes are TRBV6-1 and TRBJ1-2, with a possible D match to TRBD1 (6 bases). The CDR3 has 13 residues. Deletions cut 7 bases from V and 4 bases from J, with 13 bases between. Germline CDR1 and CDR2: MNHNS and SASEGT. CDR3 coding DNA: TGTGCCAGCAACAGGGATGAGGTCTATGGCTACACCTTC. Its translation: CASNRDEVYGYTF.

The chain links TRBV27 to TRBJ2-7; possibly TRBD1 for D (6 bases). CDR3 length: 15 amino acids. Germline CDR1 MNHEY, CDR2 SMNVEV (reference sequence). Between the trimmed V and J ends, which lost 2 bases and 0 bases, there was a span of 11 bases. Here the CDR3 DNA reads TGTGCCAGCAGTTTAGAGAGGGGGTCCTCCTACGAGCAGTACTTC. Protein: CASSLERGSSYEQYF.

The chain recombines TRBV6-5 with TRBJ1-2; possibly TRBD1 for D (5 bases). The CDR3 is 13 residues long. Looked up from germline, CDR1 is MNHEY and CDR2 is SVGAGI. Trimming pared 4 bases from V and 4 bases from J, leaving 10 bases between. The CDR3 region is CASSSRDGYGYTF. CDR3 in DNA: TGTGCCAGCAGTTCTAGGGACGGCTATGGCTACACCTTC.